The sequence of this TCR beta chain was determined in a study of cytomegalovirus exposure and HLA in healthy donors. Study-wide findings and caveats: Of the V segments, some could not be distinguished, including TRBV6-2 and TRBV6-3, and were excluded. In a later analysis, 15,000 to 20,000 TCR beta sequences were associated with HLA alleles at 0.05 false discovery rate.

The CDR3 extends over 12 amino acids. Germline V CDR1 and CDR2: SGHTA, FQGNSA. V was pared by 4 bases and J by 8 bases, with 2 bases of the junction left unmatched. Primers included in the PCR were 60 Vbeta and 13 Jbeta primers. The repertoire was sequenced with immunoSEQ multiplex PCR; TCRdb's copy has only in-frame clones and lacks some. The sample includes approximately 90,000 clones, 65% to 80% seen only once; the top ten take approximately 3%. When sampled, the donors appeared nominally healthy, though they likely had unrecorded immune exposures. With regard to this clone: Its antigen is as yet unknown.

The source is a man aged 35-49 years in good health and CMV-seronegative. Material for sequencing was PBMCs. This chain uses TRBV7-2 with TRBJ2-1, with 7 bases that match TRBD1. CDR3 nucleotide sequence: TGTGCCAGCAGCTCGACAGGGTATGAGCAGTTCTTC. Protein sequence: CASSSTGYEQFF.